The text below deals with one T cell receptor (beta chain). Its antigen is still unknown. A much larger clone differs from this one at a single base, so this may be a read error. Germline lookup yields CDR1 ENHRY and CDR2 SYGVKD. CDR3 length: 13 amino acids. V gave up 8 bases and J gave up 2 bases, with 11 bases separating them. Scientists recovered RNA and DNA together from around 20-30 mg of unsorted bulk tissue. The data are from a study of tumor-infiltrating lymphocytes in primary liver carcinoma. Study information: These patients were men and women whose ages were 30 to 69 years. The study's findings and limits: Tumors carried a top-250-clone fraction significantly exceeding that of blood (p = 0.039). Tumor region pairs overlapped more than did tumor-adjacent and tumor-blood pairs.

The researchers produced TCR beta cDNA from around 500 ng total RNA with a constant-region primer. Slightly modified ARM-PCR served as the procedure for the TCR beta libraries. These libraries came from three rounds of nested multiplex PCR. In the first two PCR rounds, TRBV1-TRBV30 forward primers were paired with a C-beta reverse primer, and each round lasted approximately 10 cycles. TCRdb reprocessed the multiplex PCR reads via MiXCR and lists one record per CDR3 protein. The profile covers around 99,000 distinct CDR3 sequences, with around 70% appearing a single time and around 26% taken by the ten largest.

The sequence was collected from a man aged 40-55 years with primary liver carcinoma and hepatitis B virus infection. The V gene is TRBV10-3, the J gene TRBJ2-3; the D call may be TRBD1 or TRBD2 (6 bases each). Sequenced: tumor-adjacent normal liver tissue. Written as DNA, the CDR3 is TGTGCCATCGCCGGGGGCCTCACAGATACGCAGTATTTT. Protein product: CAIAGGLTDTQYF.